Given below is one T cell receptor (beta chain) in context. This specimen belongs to a study of blood T cell repertoires in COVID-19. Study background: The cDNA or gDNA used as material had been derived from T cells, B-cell-depleted T cells, or PBMCs.

In germline, CDR1 is MNHEY, CDR2 SVGAGI. This CDR3 spans 15 amino acids. V was trimmed by 4 bases and J by 5 bases, leaving 18 bases between them. This table comes from immunoSEQ multiplex PCR, and its TCRdb copy is limited to in-frame clones, with some not included. The repertoire holds almost 200,000 clones, with 80% to 90% as singletons. The chain links TRBV6-5 to TRBJ2-7; possible D gene TRBD2, 7 bases. Sequenced: peripheral blood. This clonotype was sampled from a woman aged 70-85 years with acute or convalescent COVID-19. This CDR3 reads CASSSRRGGLHEQYF. In nucleotides, the CDR3 is TGTGCCAGCAGTTCGAGGAGGGGGGGCCTCCACGAGCAGTACTTC.